This section outlines one T cell receptor beta chain sequence together with its context. Its antigen is unknown. V dropped 3 bases and J dropped 4 bases, with 18 bases sitting between them. Germline assignment: CDR1 MNHEY and CDR2 SMNVEV (reference sequence). The CDR3 covers 16 residues. This entry comes from a study of OX40 agonist ivuxolimab in advanced cancers. Across the whole study: The dose of intravenous ivuxolimab that patients received every 2 weeks ranged from 0.01 to 10 mg/kg. General study results and limits: At 0.1 to 3.0 mg/kg, CD4+ and CD8+ blood T cells expanded clonally by week 6.

At baseline, cycle 4 day 1, and cycle 7 day 1, blood was sampled. The assay was immunoSEQ multiplex PCR, and TCRdb's table has in-frame clones only and misses some. The table lists under 50,000 clones, about nine tenths of them singletons. J is TRBJ1-1 and V is TRBV27, with D perhaps matching TRBD1 (5 bases). The source material was CD4+ or CD8+ T cells sorted from blood, sampled in a trial of the OX40 agonist ivuxolimab. This clonotype was obtained from an adult with an advanced solid tumor such as melanoma, head and neck, liver or kidney cancer. The CDR3 DNA follows: TGTGCCAGCAGTTTGTCGGGGCGAGGATCCGGCACTGAAGCTTTCTTT. Translating it yields CASSLSGRGSGTEAFF.